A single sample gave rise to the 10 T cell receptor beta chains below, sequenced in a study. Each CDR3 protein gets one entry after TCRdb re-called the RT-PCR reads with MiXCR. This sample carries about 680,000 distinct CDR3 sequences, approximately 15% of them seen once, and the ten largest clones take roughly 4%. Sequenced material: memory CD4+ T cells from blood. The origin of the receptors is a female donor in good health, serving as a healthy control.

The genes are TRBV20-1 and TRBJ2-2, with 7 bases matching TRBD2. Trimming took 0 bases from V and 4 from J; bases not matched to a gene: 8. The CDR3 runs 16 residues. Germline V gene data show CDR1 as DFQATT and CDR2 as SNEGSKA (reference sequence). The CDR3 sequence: CSARDSGGGPTGELFF. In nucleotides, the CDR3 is TGCAGTGCTAGAGATTCTGGGGGAGGGCCCACCGGGGAGCTGTTTTTT.

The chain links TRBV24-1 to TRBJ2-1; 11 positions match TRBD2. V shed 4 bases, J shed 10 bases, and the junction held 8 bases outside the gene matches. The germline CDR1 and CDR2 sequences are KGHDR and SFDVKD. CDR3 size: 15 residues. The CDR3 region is CATSDLGLAAGEQFF. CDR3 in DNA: TGTGCCACCAGTGACCTGGGACTAGCGGCCGGGGAGCAGTTCTTC.

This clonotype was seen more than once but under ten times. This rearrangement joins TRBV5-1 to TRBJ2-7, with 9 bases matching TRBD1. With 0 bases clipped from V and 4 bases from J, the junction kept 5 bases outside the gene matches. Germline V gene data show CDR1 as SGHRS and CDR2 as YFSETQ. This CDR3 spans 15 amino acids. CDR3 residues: CASSLVVQGAYEQYF. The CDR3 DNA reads TGCGCCAGCAGCTTGGTAGTACAGGGGGCGTACGAGCAGTACTTC.

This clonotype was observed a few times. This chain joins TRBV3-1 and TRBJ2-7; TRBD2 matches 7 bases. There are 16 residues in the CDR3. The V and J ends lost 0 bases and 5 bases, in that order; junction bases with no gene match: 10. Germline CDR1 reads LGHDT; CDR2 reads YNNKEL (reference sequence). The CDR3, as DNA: TGTGCCAGCAGCCAAGATAGGGGCGGGAGAGATAACGAGCAGTACTTC. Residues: CASSQDRGGRDNEQYF.

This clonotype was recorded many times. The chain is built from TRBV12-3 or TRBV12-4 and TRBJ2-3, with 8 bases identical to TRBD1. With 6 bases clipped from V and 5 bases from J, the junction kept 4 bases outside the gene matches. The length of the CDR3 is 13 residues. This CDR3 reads CASRTDRVDTQYF. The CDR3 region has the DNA TGTGCCAGCAGGACGGACAGGGTAGATACGCAGTATTTT.

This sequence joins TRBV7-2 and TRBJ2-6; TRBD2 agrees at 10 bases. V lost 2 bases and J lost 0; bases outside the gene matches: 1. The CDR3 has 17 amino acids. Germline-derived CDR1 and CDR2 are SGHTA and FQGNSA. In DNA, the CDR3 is TGTGCCAGCAGCTTATCTAGCGGGAGCTCTGGGGCCAACGTCCTGACTTTC. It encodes CASSLSSGSSGANVLTF.

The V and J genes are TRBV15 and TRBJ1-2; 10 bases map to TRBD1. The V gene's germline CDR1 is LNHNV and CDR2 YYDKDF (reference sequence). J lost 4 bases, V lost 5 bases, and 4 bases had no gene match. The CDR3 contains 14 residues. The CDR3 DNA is TGTGCCACCAGCTGGGACAGGGGAACCTATGGCTACACCTTC. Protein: CATSWDRGTYGYTF.

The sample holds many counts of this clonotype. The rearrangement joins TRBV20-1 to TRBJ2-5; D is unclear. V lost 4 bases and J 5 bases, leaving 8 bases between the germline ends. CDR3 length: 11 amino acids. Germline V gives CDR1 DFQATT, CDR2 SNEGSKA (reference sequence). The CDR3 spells CSAMAGETQYF. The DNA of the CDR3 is TGCAGTGCTATGGCTGGCGAGACCCAGTACTTC.

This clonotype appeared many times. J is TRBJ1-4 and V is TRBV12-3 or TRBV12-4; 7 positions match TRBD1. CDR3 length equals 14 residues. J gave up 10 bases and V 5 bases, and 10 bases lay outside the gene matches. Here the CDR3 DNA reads TGTGCCAGCAGTCCTATGGGACAGTCGGGAAAACTGTTTTTT. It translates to CASSPMGQSGKLFF.

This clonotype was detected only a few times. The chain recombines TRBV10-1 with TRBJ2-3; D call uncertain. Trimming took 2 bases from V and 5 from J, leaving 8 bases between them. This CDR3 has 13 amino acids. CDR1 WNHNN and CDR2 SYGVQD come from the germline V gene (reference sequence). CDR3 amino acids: CASSEPYRDTQYF. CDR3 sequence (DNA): TGCGCCAGCAGTGAGCCGTACCGAGATACGCAGTATTTT.